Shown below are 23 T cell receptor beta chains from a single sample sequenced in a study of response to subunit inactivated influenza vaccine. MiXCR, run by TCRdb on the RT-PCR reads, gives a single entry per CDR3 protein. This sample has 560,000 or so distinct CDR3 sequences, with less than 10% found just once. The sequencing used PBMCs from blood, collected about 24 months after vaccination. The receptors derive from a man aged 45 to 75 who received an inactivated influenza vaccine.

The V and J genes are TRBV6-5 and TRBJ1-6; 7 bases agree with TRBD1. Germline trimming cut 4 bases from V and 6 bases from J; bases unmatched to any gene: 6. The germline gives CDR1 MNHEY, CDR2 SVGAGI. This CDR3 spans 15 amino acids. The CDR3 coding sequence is TGTGCCAGCAGTTCCGGACAGGTGCTTAATTCACCCCTCCACTTT. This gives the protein CASSSGQVLNSPLHF.

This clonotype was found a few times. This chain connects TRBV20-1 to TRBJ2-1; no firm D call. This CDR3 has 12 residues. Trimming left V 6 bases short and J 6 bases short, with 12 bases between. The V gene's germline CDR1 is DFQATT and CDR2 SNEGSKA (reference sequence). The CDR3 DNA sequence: TGCAGTGCGATCCGGCTCTTCAATGAGCAGTTCTTC. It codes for CSAIRLFNEQFF.

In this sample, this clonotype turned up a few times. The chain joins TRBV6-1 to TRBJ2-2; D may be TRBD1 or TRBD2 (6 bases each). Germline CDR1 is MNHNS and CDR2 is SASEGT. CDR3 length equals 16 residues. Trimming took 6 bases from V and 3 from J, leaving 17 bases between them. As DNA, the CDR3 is TGTGCCAGCAGCACCCGGGGGCAGACCCACACCGGGGAGCTGTTTTTT. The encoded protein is CASSTRGQTHTGELFF.

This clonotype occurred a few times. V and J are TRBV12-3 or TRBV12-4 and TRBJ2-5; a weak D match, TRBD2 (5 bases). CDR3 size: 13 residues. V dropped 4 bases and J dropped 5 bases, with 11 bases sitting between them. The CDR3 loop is CASSYHGVETQYF. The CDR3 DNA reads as TGTGCCAGCAGTTACCACGGGGTTGAGACCCAGTACTTC.

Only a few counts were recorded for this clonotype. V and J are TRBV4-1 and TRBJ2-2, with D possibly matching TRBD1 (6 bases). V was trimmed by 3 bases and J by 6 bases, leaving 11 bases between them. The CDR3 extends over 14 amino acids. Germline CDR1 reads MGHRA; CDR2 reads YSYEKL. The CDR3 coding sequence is TGCGCCAGCAGCCAGAGACAGGTGCCCGGGGAGCTGTTTTTT. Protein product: CASSQRQVPGELFF.

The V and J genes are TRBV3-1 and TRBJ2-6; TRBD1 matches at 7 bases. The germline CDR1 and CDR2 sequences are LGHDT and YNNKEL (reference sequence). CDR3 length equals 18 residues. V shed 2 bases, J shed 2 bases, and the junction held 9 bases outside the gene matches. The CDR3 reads CASSQRQGVLAGANVLTF. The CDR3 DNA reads TGTGCCAGCAGCCAACGGCAGGGGGTTTTGGCTGGGGCCAACGTCCTGACTTTC.

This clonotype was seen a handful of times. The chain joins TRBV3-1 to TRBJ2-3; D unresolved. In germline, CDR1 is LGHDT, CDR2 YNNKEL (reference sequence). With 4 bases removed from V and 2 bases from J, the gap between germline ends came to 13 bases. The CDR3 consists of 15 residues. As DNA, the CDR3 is TGTGCCAGCAGCCCCAAGATAGCAGTCACAGATACGCAGTATTTT. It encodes CASSPKIAVTDTQYF.

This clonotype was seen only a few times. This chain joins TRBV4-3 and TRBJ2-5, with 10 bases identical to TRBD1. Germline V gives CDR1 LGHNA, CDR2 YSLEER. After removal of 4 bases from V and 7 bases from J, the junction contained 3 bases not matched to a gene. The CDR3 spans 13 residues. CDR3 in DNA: TGCGCCAGCAGCCCTGGGACAGGGGTGACCCAGTACTTC. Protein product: CASSPGTGVTQYF.

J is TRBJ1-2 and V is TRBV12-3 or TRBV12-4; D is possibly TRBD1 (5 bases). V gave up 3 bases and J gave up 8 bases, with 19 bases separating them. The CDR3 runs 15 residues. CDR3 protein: CASSFNPGPRGGYTF. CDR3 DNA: TGTGCCAGCAGTTTTAACCCAGGGCCAAGAGGGGGCTACACCTTC.

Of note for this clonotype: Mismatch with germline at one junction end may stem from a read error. CDR3 nucleotides: TGCAGTGCCAGAGCGGACACAGATACGCAGTATTTT. Translation gives CSARADTDTQYF. The rearrangement joins TRBV20-1 to TRBJ2-3, with a tentative D call TRBD2 (5 bases). The CDR3 runs 12 residues. CDR1 is DFQATT, CDR2 SNEGSKA, per germline (reference sequence).

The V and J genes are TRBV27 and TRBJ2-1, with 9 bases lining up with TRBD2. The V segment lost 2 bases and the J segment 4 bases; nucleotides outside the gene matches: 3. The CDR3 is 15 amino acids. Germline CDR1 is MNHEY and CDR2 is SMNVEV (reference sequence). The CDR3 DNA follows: TGTGCCAGCAGTTTAGCCCTAGCGGGGTACAATGAGCAGTTCTTC. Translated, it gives CASSLALAGYNEQFF.

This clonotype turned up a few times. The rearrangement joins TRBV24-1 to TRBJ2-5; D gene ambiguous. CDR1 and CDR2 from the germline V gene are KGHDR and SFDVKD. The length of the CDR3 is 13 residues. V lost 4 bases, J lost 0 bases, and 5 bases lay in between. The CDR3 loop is CATSDQYQETQYF. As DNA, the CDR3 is TGTGCCACCAGTGACCAGTACCAAGAGACCCAGTACTTC.

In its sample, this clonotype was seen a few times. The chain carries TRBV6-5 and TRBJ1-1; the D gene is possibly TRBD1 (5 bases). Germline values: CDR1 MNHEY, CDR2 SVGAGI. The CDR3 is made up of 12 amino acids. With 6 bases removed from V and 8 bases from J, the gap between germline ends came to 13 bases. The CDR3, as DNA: TGTGCCAGCAGCCCGGGGGGAGTAGAAGCTTTCTTT. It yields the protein CASSPGGVEAFF.

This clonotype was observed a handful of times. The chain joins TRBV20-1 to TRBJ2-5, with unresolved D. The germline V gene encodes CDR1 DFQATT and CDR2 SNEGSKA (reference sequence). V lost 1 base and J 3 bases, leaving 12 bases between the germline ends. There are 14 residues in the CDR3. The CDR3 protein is CSARAVGVEETQYF. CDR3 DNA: TGCAGTGCTAGAGCCGTTGGGGTAGAAGAGACCCAGTACTTC.

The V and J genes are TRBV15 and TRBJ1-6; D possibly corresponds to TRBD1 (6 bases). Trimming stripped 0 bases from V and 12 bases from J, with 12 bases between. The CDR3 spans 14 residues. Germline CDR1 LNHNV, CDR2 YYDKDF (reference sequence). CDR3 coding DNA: TGTGCCACCAGCAGAGATGCGACAGGTGGACCCCTCCACTTT. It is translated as CATSRDATGGPLHF.

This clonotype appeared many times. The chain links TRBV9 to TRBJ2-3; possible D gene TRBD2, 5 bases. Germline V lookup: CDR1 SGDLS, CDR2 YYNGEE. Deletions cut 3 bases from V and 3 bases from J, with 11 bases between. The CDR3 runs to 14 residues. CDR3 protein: CASSAERLTDTQYF. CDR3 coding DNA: TGTGCCAGCAGCGCTGAGCGGTTGACAGATACGCAGTATTTT.

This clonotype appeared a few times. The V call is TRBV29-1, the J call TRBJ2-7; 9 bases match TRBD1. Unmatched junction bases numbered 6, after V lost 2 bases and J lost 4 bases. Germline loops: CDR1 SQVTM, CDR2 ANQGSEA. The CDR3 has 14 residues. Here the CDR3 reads CSVELRDRVYEQYF. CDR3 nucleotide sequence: TGCAGCGTTGAACTCCGGGACAGGGTATACGAGCAGTACTTC.

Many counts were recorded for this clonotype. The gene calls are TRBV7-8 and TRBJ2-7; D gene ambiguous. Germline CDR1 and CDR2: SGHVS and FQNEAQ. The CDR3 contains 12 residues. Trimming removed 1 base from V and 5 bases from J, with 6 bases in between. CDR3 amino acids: CASSLGGDEQYF. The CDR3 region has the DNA TGTGCCAGCAGCTTAGGGGGTGACGAGCAGTACTTC.

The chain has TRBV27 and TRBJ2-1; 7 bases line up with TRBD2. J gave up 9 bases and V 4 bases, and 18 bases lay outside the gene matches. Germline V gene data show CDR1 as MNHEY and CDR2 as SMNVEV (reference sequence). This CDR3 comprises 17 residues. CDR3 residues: CASSSGVRLATGGEQFF. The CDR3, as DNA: TGTGCCAGCAGTTCGGGGGTGAGACTAGCAACCGGCGGTGAGCAGTTCTTC.

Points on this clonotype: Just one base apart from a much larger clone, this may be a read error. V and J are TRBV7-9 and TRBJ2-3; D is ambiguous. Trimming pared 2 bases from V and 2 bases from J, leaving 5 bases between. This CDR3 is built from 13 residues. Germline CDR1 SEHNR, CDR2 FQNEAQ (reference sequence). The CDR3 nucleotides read TGTGCCAGCAGCTTATACCCCACAGATACGCAGTATTTT. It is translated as CASSLYPTDTQYF.

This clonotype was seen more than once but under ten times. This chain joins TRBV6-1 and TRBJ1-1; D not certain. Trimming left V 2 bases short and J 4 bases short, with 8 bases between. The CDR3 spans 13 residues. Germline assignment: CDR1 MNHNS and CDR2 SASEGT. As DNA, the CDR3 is TGTGCCAGCAGTGAAATTCGCGTCACTGAAGCTTTCTTT. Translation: CASSEIRVTEAFF.

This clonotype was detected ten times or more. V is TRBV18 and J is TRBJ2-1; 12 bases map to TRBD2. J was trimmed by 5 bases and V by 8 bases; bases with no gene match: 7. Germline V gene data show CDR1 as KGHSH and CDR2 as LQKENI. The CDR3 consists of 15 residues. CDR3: CASSPRLAGDNEQFF. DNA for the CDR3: TGTGCCAGCAGCCCCAGACTAGCGGGGGACAATGAGCAGTTCTTC.

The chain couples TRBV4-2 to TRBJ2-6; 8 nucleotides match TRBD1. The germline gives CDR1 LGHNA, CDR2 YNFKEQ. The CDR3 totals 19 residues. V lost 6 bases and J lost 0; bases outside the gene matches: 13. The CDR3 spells CASSMTGVDLGSGANVLTF. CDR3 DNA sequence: TGTGCCAGCAGTATGACAGGGGTGGATCTAGGCTCTGGGGCCAACGTCCTGACTTTC.